Presented here are 31 T cell receptor beta chains from one specimen sequenced in a study of regulatory T cells in long-lasting Graves disease. TCR beta libraries were built with iRepertoire HTBI primers and Arm-PCR of CDR3 regions. TCRdb used MiXCR to reprocess the multiplex PCR reads, holding one entry per CDR3 protein. The sample consists of 500,000 or so distinct CDR3 sequences, roughly 17% of them appearing once. As for time point: newly diagnosed GD, antithyroid drugs for less than 3 months. RNA isolated from PBMCs was used to make the TCR library. The same data also contributed to another study, on T cells in Graves' hyperthyroidism and ophthalmopathy.

The input for sequencing was peripheral blood mononuclear cells (PBMCs), taken at new diagnosis, from a patient treated with antithyroid drugs. The receptors here all came from a man aged 40-49 years with Graves disease.

This clonotype was detected ten times or more. The chain uses TRBV6-1 and TRBJ1-5, with TRBD1 matching over 7 bases. Germline V gives CDR1 MNHNS, CDR2 SASEGT. CDR3 size: 11 residues. J was trimmed by 15 bases and V by 6 bases; bases with no gene match: 8. The CDR3 loop is CASRTGDRRHF. Written as DNA, the CDR3 is TGTGCCAGCAGAACCGGGGACAGACGGCATTTT.

The table lists this clonotype with many counts. The chain combines TRBV12-3 or TRBV12-4 with TRBJ1-1, with 9 positions matching TRBD1. The junction had 3 bases not matched to a gene; V was cut back by 6 bases and J by 1 base. The CDR3 totals 14 residues. The CDR3 bases are TGTGCCAGCAGCCCGGACAGGGGGAACACTGAAGCTTTCTTT. Its protein is CASSPDRGNTEAFF.

This clonotype was seen many times. The V call is TRBV30, the J call TRBJ2-3, with TRBD1 identical over 9 bases. The junction had 4 bases not matched to a gene; V was cut back by 2 bases and J by 4 bases. Germline V gene lookup returns CDR1 GTSNPN and CDR2 SVGIG (reference sequence). The CDR3 runs to 14 residues. The CDR3 DNA reads TGTGCCTGGAGTCGAGGACAGGGGTCAGATACGCAGTATTTT. This codes for CAWSRGQGSDTQYF.

This clonotype was observed a handful of times. Possible read error: a much larger clone is one base away. The chain couples TRBV5-1 to TRBJ2-7; 8 nucleotides align to TRBD1. The germline V gene has CDR1 SGHRS and CDR2 YFSETQ. Germline trimming cut 4 bases from V and 6 bases from J; bases unmatched to any gene: 6. The CDR3 has 13 residues. CDR3 bases: TGCGCCAGCAGCAAGACAGGGGATGGCGAGCAGTACTTC. Residues: CASSKTGDGEQYF.

This clonotype was counted only a few times. V gene TRBV20-1 combines with J gene TRBJ2-1; 10 nucleotides agree with TRBD1. The CDR3 runs to 16 residues. V lost 6 bases and J lost 4; bases outside the gene matches: 12. Germline lookup yields CDR1 DFQATT and CDR2 SNEGSKA (reference sequence). The DNA for the CDR3 is TGCAGTGCAGGGGACAGGGGTCGACTTAGTTACAATGAGCAGTTCTTC. It specifies CSAGDRGRLSYNEQFF.

The table lists this clonotype with many counts. A junction end diverges from the germline sequence, so it may reflect a read error. The chain links TRBV5-1 to TRBJ2-3, with D tentatively TRBD2 (6 bases). The CDR3 covers 15 residues. Looked up from germline, CDR1 is SGHRS and CDR2 is YFSETQ. CDR3 DNA: TGTGCCAGCAGCCCTAGCTCCGGGAGTGGGGGTACGCAGTATTTT. This encodes CASSPSSGSGGTQYF.

This clonotype was found a few times. The chain combines TRBV19 with TRBJ2-1, with 8 bases fitting TRBD2. V lost 1 base and J lost 6; bases outside the gene matches: 2. The germline V gene has CDR1 LNHDA and CDR2 SQIVND (reference sequence). The CDR3 covers 14 residues. CDR3 in DNA: TGTGCCAGTAGTATAGTCCTAGCGGGCAATGAGCAGTTCTTC. Its protein product is CASSIVLAGNEQFF.

Many counts were recorded for this clonotype. The chain couples TRBV28 to TRBJ2-2; no definite D call. Trimming took off 6 bases at V and 9 bases at J, with 17 bases between the two ends. The CDR3 consists of 14 residues. The germline CDR1 and CDR2 sequences are MDHEN and SYDVKM. The CDR3 DNA reads as TGTGCCAGCAGCCCCCGCGGAGCGTTCCGGGAGCTGTTTTTT. Translating gives CASSPRGAFRELFF.

With regard to this clonotype: A read error may explain this, as a much larger clone is one base away. The chain links TRBV28 to TRBJ2-7; D possibly uses TRBD1 or TRBD2 (9 bases each). Germline V gives CDR1 MDHEN, CDR2 SYDVKM. Deletions cut 10 bases from V and 1 base from J, with 29 bases between. This CDR3 is 18 amino acids long. The CDR3 DNA is TGTGCCAACATATCGGGACAGGGATTAGCGGGAGAGTCCTACGAGCAGTACTTC. This gives the protein CANISGQGLAGESYEQYF.

This clonotype came up many times. V usage is TRBV28 and J usage is TRBJ1-3; weak D call: TRBD1 (5 bases). The CDR3 extends over 14 amino acids. The germline gives CDR1 MDHEN, CDR2 SYDVKM. The V gene lost 7 bases and the J gene lost 0 bases, with 10 bases spanning the gap. CDR3 sequence: CASTRQHSGNTIYF. CDR3 sequence (DNA): TGTGCCAGCACGAGACAGCACTCTGGAAACACCATATATTTT. Full variable domain (remainder filled in from reference TRBV28 and TRBJ1-3): DVKVTQSSRYLVKRTGEKVFLECVQDMDHENMFWYRQDPGLGLRLIYFSYDVKMKEKGDIPEGYSVSREKKERFSLILESASTNQTSMYLCASTRQHSGNTIYFGEGSWLTVV.

This clonotype has a single count. A much bigger clone sits one base away, suggesting this may be a read error. V gene TRBV5-1 combines with J gene TRBJ2-5; 9 bases are a match to TRBD1. Germline V gene sequence: CDR1 SGHRS, CDR2 YFSETQ. The CDR3 is 15 amino acids. CDR3 protein: CASSPRDRAADTPYF. In DNA, the CDR3 is TGTGCCAGCAGCCCCCGGGACAGGGCGGCCGATACGCCGTATTTT.

V gene TRBV4-1 combines with J gene TRBJ2-1; D gene unclear. The V end was cut by 3 bases, the J end by 10 bases, with 10 bases between. This CDR3 has 12 residues. Germline CDR1 reads MGHRA; CDR2 reads YSYEKL. Here the CDR3 DNA reads TGCGCCAGCAGCCAGACTTCCCGGGAGCAGTTCTTC. Translated, it gives CASSQTSREQFF.

The V gene is TRBV12-5, the J gene TRBJ2-7; D gene ambiguous. The CDR3 extends over 13 amino acids. With 3 bases removed from V and 5 bases from J, the gap between germline ends came to 11 bases. CDR1 LGHNT and CDR2 FRNRAP come from the germline V gene. The chain's CDR3 is CASGFQKNHEQYF. The CDR3 nucleotides read TGTGCTAGTGGTTTCCAAAAAAACCACGAGCAGTACTTC.

About this clonotype: A much larger clone is a single base away; this may be a read error. The chain employs TRBV12-3 or TRBV12-4 and TRBJ2-5; tentative D call: TRBD2 (6 bases). The CDR3 has 13 amino acids. The CDR3 sequence: CAGSSLASETQYF. The CDR3, as DNA: TGTGCCGGCAGTTCTCTAGCGTCGGAGACCCAGTACTTC.

The chain's CDR3 is CAVQLGSQVHTGELFF. The CDR3, as DNA: TGTGCCGTCCAGTTAGGGAGTCAGGTCCACACCGGGGAGCTGTTTTTT. The chain has TRBV6-2 or TRBV6-3 and TRBJ2-2, with D possibly matching TRBD2 (5 bases). V dropped 11 bases and J dropped 3 bases, with 22 bases sitting between them. Germline CDR1 is MNHEY and CDR2 is SVGEGT. The CDR3 is 16 amino acids.

This clonotype occurred many times. The rearrangement joins TRBV28 to TRBJ2-7; 9 bases fit TRBD1. In germline, CDR1 is MDHEN, CDR2 SYDVKM. The CDR3 has 15 residues. Germline trimming cut 5 bases from V and 3 bases from J; bases unmatched to any gene: 8. The DNA of the CDR3 is TGTGCCAGCAGTCCCGGGACAGGGAGAATCTACGAGCAGTACTTC. Translating gives CASSPGTGRIYEQYF.

The chain couples TRBV20-1 to TRBJ2-4; D is possibly TRBD1 or TRBD2 (7 bases each). Germline lookup yields CDR1 DFQATT and CDR2 SNEGSKA (reference sequence). This CDR3 has 13 amino acids. V was shortened by 4 bases and J by 9 bases, with 16 bases between the two germline ends. DNA of the CDR3: TGCAGTGCTACAGGGAGGGGGCCCGGCATTCAGTACTTC. Protein sequence: CSATGRGPGIQYF.

The chain employs TRBV20-1 and TRBJ1-3, with D possibly TRBD1 on 6 matching bases. Trimming took off 5 bases at V and 7 bases at J, with 18 bases between the two ends. The CDR3 is made up of 14 amino acids. The germline CDR1 and CDR2 sequences are DFQATT and SNEGSKA (reference sequence). In DNA, the CDR3 is TGCAGTGCTCACATCACAGGGTCCCACAACACCATATATTTT. This codes for CSAHITGSHNTIYF.

This clonotype has ten or more counts. V gene TRBV3-1 combines with J gene TRBJ2-2; 14 bases fit TRBD2. Germline CDR1 and CDR2: LGHDT and YNNKEL (reference sequence). This CDR3 contains 19 residues. Germline trimming cut 4 bases from V and 0 bases from J; bases unmatched to any gene: 7. The CDR3 bases are TGTGCCAGCAGCCCCCTTAGACTAGCGGGAGGGACGAACACCGGGGAGCTGTTTTTT. As protein: CASSPLRLAGGTNTGELFF.

The table lists this clonotype with many counts. The J gene is TRBJ2-7, the V gene TRBV20-1, with D maybe TRBD1 (6 bases). The V gene lost 1 base and the J gene lost 6 bases, with 10 bases spanning the gap. Germline CDR1 DFQATT, CDR2 SNEGSKA (reference sequence). The CDR3 is 12 residues long. In DNA, the CDR3 is TGCAGTGCTAGAGGACAGGTTGGCGAGCAGTACTTC. It yields the protein CSARGQVGEQYF.

V and J are TRBV20-1 and TRBJ1-2, with D possibly being TRBD1 (5 bases). Germline lookup yields CDR1 DFQATT and CDR2 SNEGSKA (reference sequence). The CDR3 runs to 12 residues. The V end was cut by 6 bases, the J end by 2 bases, with 10 bases between. The CDR3 bases are TGCAGTGCCCACGACAGAAACTATGGCTACACCTTC. It translates to CSAHDRNYGYTF.

J is TRBJ2-1 and V is TRBV12-3 or TRBV12-4, with D unresolved. TRBJ2-5 explains the end of the DNA better; the J call may be wrong. This CDR3 has 14 amino acids. The CDR3 protein is CASSFWGNQETQYF. The CDR3 bases are TGTGCCAGCAGTTTCTGGGGTAACCAAGAGACCCAGTACTTC.

The genes are TRBV18 and TRBJ2-1; 9 bases match TRBD1. This CDR3 spans 15 amino acids. Trimming cost V 4 bases and J 6 bases; bases outside gene matches: 7. The germline V gene encodes CDR1 KGHSH and CDR2 LQKENI. The CDR3 protein is CASSLQQTGGNEQFF. CDR3 nucleotide sequence: TGTGCCAGCTCACTACAGCAGACAGGGGGCAATGAGCAGTTCTTC. Looking up the rest from reference TRBV18 and TRBJ2-1 gives the full variable domain: NAGVMQNPRHLVRRRGQEARLRCSPMKGHSHVYWYRQLPEEGLKFMVYLQKENIIDESGMPKERFSAEFPKEGPSILRIQQVVRGDSAAYFCASSLQQTGGNEQFFGPGTRLTVL.

For the CDR3, the DNA is TGTGCCAGTAGTATCCTGGGGCCCTCTTACAATGAGCAGTTCTTC. It codes for CASSILGPSYNEQFF. The chain is built from TRBV19 and TRBJ2-1; D is possibly TRBD1 (5 bases). The V gene's germline CDR1 is LNHDA and CDR2 SQIVND (reference sequence). Trimming removed 3 bases from V and 4 bases from J, with 13 bases in between. This CDR3 is built from 15 residues.

This clonotype occurred a few times. J is TRBJ2-7 and V is TRBV19; 14 nucleotides align to TRBD2. The ends lost 4 bases at V and 5 bases at J; junction bases unmatched: 7. Looked up from germline, CDR1 is LNHDA and CDR2 is SQIVND (reference sequence). The CDR3 runs 16 residues. CDR3 sequence: CASSTTSGRAHNEQYF. CDR3 DNA: TGTGCCAGTAGTACGACTAGCGGGAGGGCCCACAACGAGCAGTACTTC.

The chain couples TRBV9 to TRBJ2-1, with D unresolved. CDR3 length equals 15 residues. Germline lookup yields CDR1 SGDLS and CDR2 YYNGEE. The V and J ends lost 0 bases and 0 bases respectively, with 7 bases between them. The CDR3 DNA sequence: TGTGCCAGCAGCGTAGCCTCAAGCTCCTACAATGAGCAGTTCTTC. This sequence encodes CASSVASSSYNEQFF. The whole variable domain, remainder taken from reference TRBV9 and TRBJ2-1, is DSGVTQTPKHLITATGQRVTLRCSPRSGDLSVYWYQQSLDQGLQFLIQYYNGEERAKGNILERFSAQQFPDLHSELNLSSLELGDSALYFCASSVASSSYNEQFFGPGTRLTVL.

This clonotype occurred many times. The gene calls are TRBV3-1 and TRBJ2-1, with D maybe TRBD1 (6 bases). The CDR3 sequence is 16 residues long. Deletions cut 0 bases from V and 0 bases from J, with 9 bases between. CDR1 and CDR2 (germline): LGHDT, YNNKEL (reference sequence). The CDR3 protein is CASSQDQGGSYNEQFF. In DNA, the CDR3 is TGTGCCAGCAGCCAAGATCAAGGGGGCTCCTACAATGAGCAGTTCTTC.

This clonotype was recorded at least ten times. The genes are TRBV27 and TRBJ2-3; D remains ambiguous. From germline, CDR1 is MNHEY and CDR2 SMNVEV (reference sequence). Between the trimmed V and J ends, which lost 6 bases and 5 bases, there was a span of 12 bases. This CDR3 has 13 amino acids. This chain's CDR3 is CASSLNPGDTQYF. The CDR3 DNA follows: TGTGCCAGCAGCTTAAACCCAGGAGATACGCAGTATTTT.

This clonotype was found many times. The gene calls are TRBV12-3 or TRBV12-4 and TRBJ2-2, with a possible D match to TRBD1 (5 bases). CDR3 length equals 15 residues. Deletions cut 3 bases from V and 7 bases from J, with 15 bases between. The CDR3 DNA is TGTGCCAGCAGTTTGCAGGGTTCGCTGAGCGGGGAGCTGTTTTTT. Amino acids: CASSLQGSLSGELFF.

At least ten counts were recorded for this clonotype. The chain is built from TRBV6-2 or TRBV6-3 and TRBJ2-1, with TRBD2 as a possible D gene (5 bases). V shed 1 base and J shed 5 bases, with 15 bases lying between them. The germline gives CDR1 MNHEY, CDR2 SVGEGT. This CDR3 contains 16 residues. CDR3 in amino acids: CASSYWVGAPHNEQFF. The CDR3 DNA sequence: TGTGCCAGCAGTTACTGGGTGGGAGCTCCCCACAATGAGCAGTTCTTC.

This clonotype showed up just a few times. This rearrangement joins TRBV3-1 to TRBJ2-1; D is ambiguous. Trimming cost V 1 base and J 5 bases, with 6 bases left between them. The CDR3 has 13 amino acids. Germline assignment: CDR1 LGHDT and CDR2 YNNKEL (reference sequence). The CDR3 loop is CASSQAIHNEQFF. CDR3 DNA: TGTGCCAGCAGCCAAGCTATCCACAATGAGCAGTTCTTC.